The table lists the clone carrying this T cell receptor beta chain with a few counts. Its cognate antigen is unknown. Every bit of the isolated RNA underwent reverse transcription, so sequencing read expressed TCRB transcripts. Clones were sequenced by immunoSEQ multiplex PCR, and TCRdb holds only the in-frame ones, with some missing. Among about 360,000 clones listed, roughly 13% were seen once. These data belong to a study of beta chain features in type 1 diabetes. Study-level results: The study found fewer insertions and more deletions at VDJ junctions in type 1 diabetes patients. Shorter templates may be favored by PCR, equally so in patients and controls.

Donors underwent one heparinised blood draw, around 120 mL on average. Sequences were obtained from naive CD4+ T cells from blood. The TCR originated in a man between 18 and 35 years old in good health.

The CDR3 loop reads CASSLKPGTGHNYGYTF. The CDR3, as DNA: TGTGCCAGCAGTTTAAAACCCGGGACAGGGCACAACTATGGCTACACCTTC. The genes are TRBV27 and TRBJ1-2, with 9 positions matching TRBD1. The CDR3 runs 17 residues. Germline V gives CDR1 MNHEY, CDR2 SMNVEV (reference sequence). Trimming at V came to 2 bases and at J to 2 bases, leaving 9 bases not matched to a gene.